The 6 T cell receptor beta chains below come from one sample, sequenced in a study of blood T cell repertoires in COVID-19. Here immunoSEQ multiplex PCR was the method, and the copy in TCRdb shows in-frame clones only, minus some. This table holds approximately 340,000 clones, approximately 86% found once. The sample was peripheral blood. These receptors all come from a man aged 25 to 45 with COVID-19, enrolled during active disease.

This clone was recorded once. This chain uses TRBV28 with TRBJ2-5, with D maybe TRBD2 (6 bases). Germline loops: CDR1 MDHEN, CDR2 SYDVKM. The CDR3 is 14 amino acids. The V end lost 4 bases, the J end lost 4 bases, and 13 bases lay between the germline ends. CDR3 coding DNA: TGTGCCAGCAGTTCCGGGGGAGGAGGAGAGACCCAGTACTTC. Protein: CASSSGGGGETQYF.

The chain joins TRBV10-3 to TRBJ1-5; D call uncertain. V shed 4 bases and J shed 0 bases, with 4 bases lying between them. This CDR3 is built from 13 residues. Per the germline V gene, CDR1 is ENHRY and CDR2 is SYGVKD. CDR3 DNA: TGTGCCATCAGTGTCTATAGCAATCAGCCCCAGCATTTT. It specifies CAISVYSNQPQHF.

The chain is built from TRBV6-4 and TRBJ1-2, with D perhaps TRBD1 (6 bases). Germline loops: CDR1 MRHNA, CDR2 SNTAGT. CDR3 length: 14 residues. The V end was cut by 6 bases, the J end by 8 bases, with 19 bases between. CDR3 residues: CASRVTGSERGYTF. In DNA, the CDR3 is TGTGCCAGCAGAGTTACAGGGTCCGAAAGGGGCTACACCTTC.

V and J are TRBV4-3 and TRBJ1-6; 9 bases are shared with TRBD1. V shed 0 bases and J 7 bases; nucleotides not matched to a gene: 4. The CDR3 runs to 16 residues. CDR1 is LGHNA and CDR2 is YSLEER in the germline V gene. Here the CDR3 DNA reads TGCGCCAGCAGCCAAGAACAGGGGGCGTACAATTCACCCCTCCACTTT. Protein: CASSQEQGAYNSPLHF.

V is TRBV27 and J is TRBJ2-2; D may be TRBD2 (5 bases). Per germline, CDR1 MNHEY and CDR2 SMNVEV (reference sequence). The CDR3 loop spans 15 amino acids. Trimming took off 5 bases at V and 2 bases at J, with 12 bases between the two ends. The CDR3 protein is CASSPLRTNTGELFF. Here the CDR3 DNA reads TGTGCCAGCAGTCCCCTCCGGACTAACACCGGGGAGCTGTTTTTT.

V and J are TRBV7-2 and TRBJ1-6; D may be TRBD1 (5 bases). The CDR3 is 16 residues long. The V gene lost 5 bases and the J gene lost 7 bases, with 18 bases spanning the gap. Looked up from germline, CDR1 is SGHTA and CDR2 is FQGNSA. CDR3 DNA: TGTGCCAGCAGCCCAGGACACTTGAAAGGGAATTCACCCCTCCACTTT. It codes for CASSPGHLKGNSPLHF.